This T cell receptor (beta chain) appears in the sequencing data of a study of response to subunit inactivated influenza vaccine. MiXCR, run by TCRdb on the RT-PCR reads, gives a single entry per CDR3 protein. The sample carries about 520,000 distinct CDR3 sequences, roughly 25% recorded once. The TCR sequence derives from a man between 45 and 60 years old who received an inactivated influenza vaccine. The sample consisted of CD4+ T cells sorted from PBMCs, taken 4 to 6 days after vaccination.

The CDR3 DNA follows: TGCAGTCAGACGTCTAGCGGGCGGAATGAGCAGTTCTTC. Its protein product is CSQTSSGRNEQFF. This sequence joins TRBV20-1 and TRBJ2-1, with TRBD2 matching 8 bases. Germline V CDR1 and CDR2: DFQATT, SNEGSKA (reference sequence). V dropped 8 bases and J dropped 7; count of bases not matched to a gene: 10. The CDR3 length is 13 residues.